Below are 24 T cell receptor beta chains sequenced from a single sample in a study of cytomegalovirus exposure and HLA in healthy donors. The PCR had 60 Vbeta and 13 Jbeta primers. Repertoires were generated with immunoSEQ multiplex PCR, while TCRdb's copy carries only in-frame clones and drops some. In the table there are roughly 180,000 clones, around a tenth of which are singletons. Material: PBMCs. Every receptor here comes from a woman in her twenties or thirties in good health and CMV-seropositive.

V and J are TRBV7-2 and TRBJ1-3, with D uncertain. The germline CDR1 and CDR2 sequences are SGHTA and FQGNSA. This CDR3 has 16 residues. The V and J ends lost 0 bases and 1 base respectively, with 10 bases between them. The CDR3: CASSLAPAVSGNTIYF. The DNA for the CDR3 is TGTGCCAGCAGCTTAGCGCCTGCGGTATCTGGAAACACCATATATTTT.

This clone was seen at least ten times. This rearrangement joins TRBV11-2 to TRBJ2-7; D unresolved. CDR3 length: 16 residues. Germline V gene sequence: CDR1 SGHAT, CDR2 FQNNGV. The V end lost 5 bases, the J end lost 1 base, and 18 bases lay between the germline ends. CDR3 sequence (DNA): TGTGCCAGCAGCCCTACTCTGGGCTTTATGTCCTACGAGCAGTACTTC. Protein sequence: CASSPTLGFMSYEQYF.

The rearrangement links TRBV30 to TRBJ2-7; 7 nucleotides match TRBD2. Germline CDR1 is GTSNPN and CDR2 is SVGIG (reference sequence). The J segment lost 4 bases and the V segment lost 2 bases, leaving 5 bases of the junction unmatched. The CDR3 loop spans 13 amino acids. The CDR3 coding sequence is TGTGCCTGGAGTCTCCCTAGCGGTTACGAGCAGTACTTC. This sequence encodes CAWSLPSGYEQYF.

There are a few counts of this clone. V and J are TRBV5-1 and TRBJ2-5; D not resolved. The CDR3 sequence is 13 residues long. Per the germline V gene, CDR1 is SGHRS and CDR2 is YFSETQ. The V end was cut by 0 bases, the J end by 5 bases, with 8 bases between. CDR3 coding DNA: TGCGCCAGCAGCTTGGAGGCGGAGGAGACCCAGTACTTC. Translated: CASSLEAEETQYF.

The sample holds a few counts of this clone. This chain joins TRBV11-2 and TRBJ2-7, with 10 bases that match TRBD1. The CDR3 runs to 13 residues. Losses at the gene ends were 5 bases for V and 6 bases for J; bases not matched to a gene: 4. The germline V gene encodes CDR1 SGHAT and CDR2 FQNNGV. This CDR3 is CASSAGQGREQYF. For the CDR3, the DNA is TGTGCCAGCAGCGCGGGACAGGGGCGCGAGCAGTACTTC.

This clone was seen only a few times. This rearrangement joins TRBV6-1 to TRBJ2-5, with D maybe TRBD2 (6 bases). This CDR3 region has 13 residues. Trimming removed 7 bases at V and 1 base at J, with 10 bases between. Germline loops: CDR1 MNHNS, CDR2 SASEGT. The CDR3 DNA reads TGTGCCAGCACTCTTAGCGGCCAAGAGACCCAGTACTTC. It is translated as CASTLSGQETQYF.

The chain carries TRBV9 and TRBJ2-7, with TRBD2 identical over 7 bases. Trimming took 0 bases from V and 4 from J; bases not matched to a gene: 4. CDR3 length: 14 residues. The V gene's germline CDR1 is SGDLS and CDR2 YYNGEE. For the CDR3, the DNA is TGTGCCAGCAGCGTAGGGGCTAGCGGATACGAGCAGTACTTC. Its translation: CASSVGASGYEQYF.

This clone was recorded a few times. The chain uses TRBV15 and TRBJ2-1, with D hard to call. Looked up from germline, CDR1 is LNHNV and CDR2 is YYDKDF (reference sequence). Trimming took 1 base from V and 5 from J, leaving 15 bases between them. This CDR3 has 16 amino acids. In DNA, the CDR3 is TGTGCCACCAGCAGAGTAGGAGCTTCGTTGGACAATGAGCAGTTCTTC. Its protein is CATSRVGASLDNEQFF.

The gene calls are TRBV27 and TRBJ1-6, with D possibly being TRBD1 (5 bases). The CDR3 totals 15 residues. Trimming removed 2 bases at V and 13 bases at J, with 18 bases between. CDR1 and CDR2 from the germline V gene are MNHEY and SMNVEV (reference sequence). CDR3 bases: TGTGCCAGCAGTTTACAGGGTTTTCCCCGCCACCCCCTCCACTTT. This encodes CASSLQGFPRHPLHF.

There are a few counts of this clone. The J gene is TRBJ2-7, the V gene TRBV5-5, with TRBD1 identical over 10 bases. The CDR3 totals 15 residues. Trimming at V came to 4 bases and at J to 3 bases, leaving 7 bases not matched to a gene. Germline CDR1 is SGHKS and CDR2 is YYEKEE (reference sequence). CDR3 coding DNA: TGTGCCAGCAGCCGAACCGGGACAGGGGTCTACGAGCAGTACTTC. This sequence encodes CASSRTGTGVYEQYF.

The chain recombines TRBV11-2 with TRBJ2-2; TRBD2 matches at 8 bases. The CDR3 length is 15 residues. Germline V gene lookup returns CDR1 SGHAT and CDR2 FQNNGV. J was trimmed by 3 bases and V by 3 bases; bases with no gene match: 3. CDR3 in DNA: TGTGCCAGCAGCTTGAGGACTAGCTACACCGGGGAGCTGTTTTTT. Translation: CASSLRTSYTGELFF.

This clone was seen a handful of times. This chain uses TRBV27 with TRBJ2-3, with unresolved D. The length of the CDR3 is 12 residues. Germline loops: CDR1 MNHEY, CDR2 SMNVEV (reference sequence). With 6 bases removed from V and 6 bases from J, the gap between germline ends came to 10 bases. The CDR3 protein is CASRSVGDTQYF. CDR3 in DNA: TGTGCCAGCAGATCCGTCGGGGATACGCAGTATTTT.

This clone came up a few times. This rearrangement joins TRBV5-1 to TRBJ2-5, with 9 nucleotides matching TRBD2. The CDR3 runs to 14 residues. Germline V gives CDR1 SGHRS, CDR2 YFSETQ. After removal of 4 bases from V and 5 bases from J, the junction contained 6 bases not matched to a gene. The CDR3 DNA sequence: TGCGCCAGCAGCACCGGACTAGCGTCGGAGACCCAGTACTTC. Amino acid sequence: CASSTGLASETQYF.

The chain uses TRBV7-9 and TRBJ1-1; D uncertain. The CDR3 contains 15 residues. The V gene's germline CDR1 is SEHNR and CDR2 FQNEAQ (reference sequence). V was clipped by 1 base and J by 3 bases, with 12 bases between them. This CDR3 reads CASSLGAGGYTEAFF. DNA of the CDR3: TGTGCCAGCAGCTTAGGCGCGGGTGGTTACACTGAAGCTTTCTTT.

This clone has more than one count but fewer than ten. V is TRBV27 and J is TRBJ2-7; unclear D gene. This CDR3 spans 14 amino acids. V was shortened by 2 bases and J by 0 bases, with 8 bases between the two germline ends. The germline V gene has CDR1 MNHEY and CDR2 SMNVEV (reference sequence). The CDR3 loop is CASSLGTGSYEQYF. The CDR3, as DNA: TGTGCCAGCAGTTTAGGCACGGGCTCCTACGAGCAGTACTTC.

The rearrangement links TRBV12-2 to TRBJ2-7; the DNA was not compared with TRBD1, the D call given in the table. TRBV12-2 is a pseudogene locus. The CDR3 totals 14 residues. CDR3 in DNA: TGTGCAAGTCGCTTAGATGACAGGGACCACGAGCAGTACTTC. It specifies CASRLDDRDHEQYF.

The rearrangement uses TRBV27 and TRBJ2-7; D gene uncertain. The germline V gene has CDR1 MNHEY and CDR2 SMNVEV (reference sequence). Between the trimmed V and J ends, which lost 0 bases and 5 bases, there was a span of 17 bases. This CDR3 contains 16 residues. CDR3 sequence (DNA): TGTGCCAGCAGTTTATCGTTGGCGGATCAAGGAGACGAGCAGTACTTC. Translated: CASSLSLADQGDEQYF.

This clone was counted between two and nine times. The rearrangement uses TRBV2 and TRBJ2-1; the D gene is possibly TRBD2 (6 bases). Germline CDR1 is SNHLY and CDR2 is FYNNEI. This CDR3 contains 16 residues. Between the trimmed V and J ends, which lost 8 bases and 1 base, there was a span of 18 bases. The DNA of the CDR3 is TGTGCCAGCGTGGGGGGAATGGGACTTTCCTACAATGAGCAGTTCTTC. The encoded protein is CASVGGMGLSYNEQFF.

The chain links TRBV5-1 to TRBJ1-4; the D gene is possibly TRBD1 (6 bases). The CDR3 extends over 15 amino acids. Germline V lookup: CDR1 SGHRS, CDR2 YFSETQ. With 0 bases removed from V and 7 bases from J, the gap between germline ends came to 13 bases. The CDR3 coding sequence is TGCGCCAGCAGCTTGGGGGAGACAGGACTTGAAAAACTGTTTTTT. Its translation: CASSLGETGLEKLFF.

The chain uses TRBV4-2 and TRBJ1-5; D uncertain. Trimming removed 0 bases from V and 1 base from J, with 10 bases in between. CDR3 length equals 16 residues. In germline, CDR1 is LGHNA, CDR2 YNFKEQ. DNA of the CDR3: TGTGCCAGCAGCCAAGAGGGTGGGGAGAGCAATCAGCCCCAGCATTTT. It is translated as CASSQEGGESNQPQHF.

This clone showed up just a few times. The V and J genes are TRBV27 and TRBJ2-4, with TRBD1 identical over 7 bases. The CDR3 is made up of 14 amino acids. Germline V lookup: CDR1 MNHEY, CDR2 SMNVEV (reference sequence). After removal of 2 bases from V and 6 bases from J, the junction contained 4 bases not matched to a gene. The CDR3 loop is CASSLVAGGNIQYF. In DNA form, the CDR3 reads TGTGCCAGCAGTTTAGTGGCAGGGGGAAACATTCAGTACTTC.

A note on this clone: The same CDR3 is also encoded by other DNA sequences in this sample. The V call is TRBV5-6, the J call TRBJ2-1; TRBD1 is a possible D gene (5 bases). V gave up 3 bases and J gave up 2 bases, with 21 bases separating them. The CDR3 consists of 18 residues. The germline V gene encodes CDR1 SGHDT and CDR2 YYEEEE. The CDR3, as DNA: TGTGCCAGCAGCTCCCCGGGCCGTTTCAGGGTACCCTACAATGAGCAGTTCTTC. It specifies CASSSPGRFRVPYNEQFF.

This clone was observed a few times. The rearrangement links TRBV5-6 to TRBJ1-2; 9 positions match TRBD1. V lost 4 bases to trimming and J lost 4 bases; unmatched junction nucleotides: 5. Per the germline V gene, CDR1 is SGHDT and CDR2 is YYEEEE. The CDR3 consists of 14 residues. CDR3 sequence (DNA): TGTGCCAGCAGCCGGGACAGGGAAGGCTATGGCTACACCTTC. Translating it yields CASSRDREGYGYTF.

This clone was recorded a few times. This chain's CDR3 is CSVPGQGTHEQYF. The CDR3 DNA is TGCAGCGTCCCGGGACAGGGGACCCACGAGCAGTACTTC. The chain joins TRBV29-1 to TRBJ2-7; 10 bases are a match to TRBD1. Trimming took 6 bases from V and 5 from J; bases not matched to a gene: 7. The CDR3 length is 13 residues. The germline V gene has CDR1 SQVTM and CDR2 ANQGSEA.